This TCR beta chain emerged from a study of T cells after yellow fever vaccination. MiXCR, applied by TCRdb to the 5' RACE reads, yields one record per CDR3 protein. The data contain about 370,000 distinct CDR3 sequences, around a tenth of them singletons. Trimming at V came to 6 bases and at J to 3 bases, leaving 7 bases not matched to a gene. This CDR3 contains 14 residues. The J gene is TRBJ1-1, the V gene TRBV12-3 or TRBV12-4; 7 positions agree with TRBD1. The specimen was PBMCs, collected on the day of the first yellow fever vaccination. The TCR comes from a man aged 18 to 29 who received the YFV17D yellow fever vaccine. CDR3 residues: CASRPTGLHTEAFF. In nucleotides, the CDR3 is TGTGCCAGCAGACCGACAGGGCTTCACACTGAAGCTTTCTTT.